This record covers a single T cell receptor (beta chain). This sample is part of a study of blood T cell repertoires in COVID-19. Across the whole study: Both acute and convalescent COVID-19 samples were obtained from the United States, Italy and Spain. In each case, the material was cDNA or gDNA derived from T cells, B-cell-depleted T cells, or PBMCs.

Methods used by the authors: The assay estimated nucleated cells by amplifying reference gene primers. Only in-frame clones appear in the TCRdb table, and some are missing; sequencing was by immunoSEQ multiplex PCR. D and trimming were read from the DNA, whereas the V and J calls and clone size are those reported in that table. The table shows about 150,000 clones, with 79% occurring only once. V was cut by 4 bases and J by 3 bases, with 16 bases left in between. The CDR3 is 15 residues long. Germline assignment: CDR1 SEHNR and CDR2 FQNEAQ (reference sequence). V usage is TRBV7-9 and J usage is TRBJ2-7; possible D gene TRBD1, 5 bases. Input material: peripheral blood. The clonotype originates from a man between 50 and 59 years old with active or convalescent COVID-19. The chain's CDR3 is CASSSRRGPLYEQYF. CDR3 sequence (DNA): TGTGCCAGCAGCTCCCGAAGGGGTCCGCTCTACGAGCAGTACTTC.